This entry describes one TCR beta chain. Its antigen remains unidentified. This sample is drawn from a study of regulatory T cells in long-lasting Graves disease. Points from the study as a whole: Peripheral blood was the sole material, not thyroid tissue. Under persistent disease, TRBV28, TRBJ1-2 and TRBJ2-5 were used preferentially.

V was pared by 7 bases and J by 3 bases, with 17 bases between. CDR1 and CDR2 (germline): KGHDR, SFDVKD. The CDR3 length is 15 residues. Arm-PCR of CDR3 regions and iRepertoire HTBI primers were the basis on which TCR beta libraries were built. TCRdb called the multiplex PCR reads again in MiXCR, with one record for every CDR3 protein. The profile shows 600,000 to 850,000 distinct CDR3 sequences, 30% of them singletons. Time point given: persistent/refractory GD, antithyroid drugs over 5 years with positive TRAb. Making the TCR library involved RNA that had been extracted from PBMCs. Patients hailed from an endocrinology department in Xi'an, China.

This sequence joins TRBV24-1 and TRBJ2-5; TRBD1 is a possible D gene (5 bases). Material: peripheral blood mononuclear cells (PBMCs), obtained when the disease was refractory, from a patient treated with antithyroid drugs. The sequence was collected from a female donor with Graves disease. CDR3 in amino acids: CATSPRGAGKETQYF. The CDR3 bases are TGTGCCACCAGCCCCCGTGGGGCAGGGAAAGAGACCCAGTACTTC.